Listed below are T cell receptor beta chains from one sample, sequenced in a study of blood T cell repertoires in COVID-19. TCRdb's table, derived via immunoSEQ multiplex PCR, lists solely in-frame clones and lacks some. This sample has 100,000 to 150,000 clones; more than 70% occur once, and the top ten carry around a tenth. Sequencing input: peripheral blood. The source of these receptors is a man between 50 and 59 years old with acute or convalescent COVID-19. Each CDR3 is given with its conserved first and last residue. The D gene is left open where the match is weak.

TRBJ2-3 | TRBD2 | TRBV29-1 | TGCAGCGCTACGACTAGCGGCGCTAGGGGGGATACGCAGTATTTT | CSATTSGARGDTQYF
TRBJ2-1 | NA | TRBV18 | TGTGCCAGCTCACCCGGGACATCTTTTGGCAATGAGCAGTTCTTC | CASSPGTSFGNEQFF
TRBJ1-1 | TRBD1 | TRBV2 | TGTGCCAGCAGCCGGGACAGGGTAAGCACTGAAGCTTTCTTT | CASSRDRVSTEAFF
TRBJ1-1 | TRBD1 | TRBV7-9 | TGTGCCAGCAGAGCTACAGGGGAGGCTTTCTTT | CASRATGEAFF
TRBJ1-5 | TRBD1 | TRBV11-2 | TGTGCCAGCAGCTTAAACGCAGGGGGAGGCAATCAGCCCCAGCATTTT | CASSLNAGGGNQPQHF
TRBJ1-5 | NA | TRBV18 | TGTGCCAGCTCACTGGGGTCTGACAGGCCTAAGGGGTTGCCCCAGCATTTT | CASSLGSDRPKGLPQHF
TRBJ1-1 | NA | TRBV7-8 | TGTGCCAGCAGCCCCGACACATCGAACACTGAAGCTTTCTTT | CASSPDTSNTEAFF
TRBJ2-7 | NA | TRBV6-4 | TGTGCCAGCAGTGACCCCAAGGGGGAGGGCTACGAGCAGTACTTC | CASSDPKGEGYEQYF
TRBJ2-1 | TRBD2 | TRBV7-9 | TGTGCCAGCAGCTTAGGCGGGAGGGATGAGCAGTTCTTC | CASSLGGRDEQFF
TRBJ1-1 | NA | TRBV6-5 | TGTGCCAGCAAAGGGGCAAACACTGAAGCTTTCTTT | CASKGANTEAFF
TRBJ2-3 | TRBD1 | TRBV6-5 | TGTGCCAGCAGTTGGGGGACAGGGAGGGCAGATACGCAGTATTTT | CASSWGTGRADTQYF
TRBJ2-2 | TRBD2 | TRBV5-1 | TGCGCCAGCAGCTTGGAGGGGACTACGAACACCGGGGAGCTGTTTTTT | CASSLEGTTNTGELFF
TRBJ2-7 | NA | TRBV11-2 | TGTGCCAGCAGCTACCTCCACACCCCAGGATACGAGCAGTACTTC | CASSYLHTPGYEQYF
TRBJ1-2 | TRBD1 | TRBV12-3/TRBV12-4 | TGTGCCAGCAGCCGGACAGGGAACTATGGCTACACCTTC | CASSRTGNYGYTF